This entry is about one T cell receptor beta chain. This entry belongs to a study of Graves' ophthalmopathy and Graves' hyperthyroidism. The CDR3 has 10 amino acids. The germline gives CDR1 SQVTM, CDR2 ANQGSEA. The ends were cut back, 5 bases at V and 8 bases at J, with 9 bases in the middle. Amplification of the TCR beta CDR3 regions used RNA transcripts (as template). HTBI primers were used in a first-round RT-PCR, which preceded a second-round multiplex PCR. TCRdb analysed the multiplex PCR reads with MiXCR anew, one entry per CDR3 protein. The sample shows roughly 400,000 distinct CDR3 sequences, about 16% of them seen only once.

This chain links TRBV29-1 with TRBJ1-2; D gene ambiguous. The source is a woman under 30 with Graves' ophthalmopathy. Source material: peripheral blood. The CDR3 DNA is TGCAGCGTTAGAACAAACGGCTACACCTTC. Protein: CSVRTNGYTF.